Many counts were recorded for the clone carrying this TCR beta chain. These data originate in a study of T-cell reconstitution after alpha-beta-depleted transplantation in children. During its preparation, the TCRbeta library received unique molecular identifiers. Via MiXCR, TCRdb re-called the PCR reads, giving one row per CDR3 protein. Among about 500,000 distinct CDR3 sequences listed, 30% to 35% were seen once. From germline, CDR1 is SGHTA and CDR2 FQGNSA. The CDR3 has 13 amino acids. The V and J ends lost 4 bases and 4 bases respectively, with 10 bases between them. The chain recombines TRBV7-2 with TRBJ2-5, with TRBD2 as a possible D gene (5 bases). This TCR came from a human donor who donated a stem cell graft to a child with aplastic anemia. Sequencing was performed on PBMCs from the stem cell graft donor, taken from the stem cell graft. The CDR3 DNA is TGTGCCAGCAGCTACGGGCGGGCAGAGACCCAGTACTTC. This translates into CASSYGRAETQYF.